The 2 T cell receptor beta chains presented below share a single source sample, sequenced in a study of molecular identifiers for immune sequencing clone quantification. TCRdb reanalysed the PCR reads using MiXCR and keeps one entry per CDR3 protein. The sample lists approximately 630,000 distinct CDR3 sequences; about 25% were seen once. Sequenced: naive CD8+ T cells from blood, with Jurkat cell RNA spiked in. Subset given: FACS-sorted CD8+CD4-CCR7+CD45RA+ naive T cells. The receptors come from a human donor in good health. Some libraries in this study had Jurkat cell RNA spiked in.

In its sample, this clonotype was seen many times. The chain is built from TRBV2 and TRBJ1-1, with 9 bases lining up with TRBD1. V trimming: 6 bases; J trimming: 3 bases; junction bases outside the gene matches: 5. This CDR3 is 14 amino acids long. CDR1 is SNHLY, CDR2 FYNNEI, per germline. CDR3 bases: TGTGCCAGCAGGGAACAGGGGGCGGACACTGAAGCTTTCTTT. The encoded protein is CASREQGADTEAFF.

A remark on this clonotype: This CDR3 is missing its conserved last phenylalanine or tryptophan, likely due to a read error. CDR3 loop: CAISELGRSEDTQYS. CDR3 bases: TGTGCCATCAGTGAGTTGGGACGATCCGAGGATACGCAGTATTCT. The chain is built from TRBV10-3 and TRBJ2-3; the D gene could be TRBD1 or TRBD2 (5 bases each). In germline, CDR1 is ENHRY, CDR2 SYGVKD. Trimming left V 1 base short and J 6 bases short, with 14 bases between. This CDR3 comprises 15 residues.